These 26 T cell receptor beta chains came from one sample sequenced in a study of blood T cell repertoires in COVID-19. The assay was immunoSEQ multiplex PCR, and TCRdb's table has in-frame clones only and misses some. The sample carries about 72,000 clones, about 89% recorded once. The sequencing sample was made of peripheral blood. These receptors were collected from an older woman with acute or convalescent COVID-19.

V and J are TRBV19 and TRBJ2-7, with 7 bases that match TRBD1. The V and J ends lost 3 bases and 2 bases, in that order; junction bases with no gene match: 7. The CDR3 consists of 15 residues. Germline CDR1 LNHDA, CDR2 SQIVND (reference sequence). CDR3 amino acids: CASSIRYQGAYEQYF. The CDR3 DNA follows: TGTGCCAGTAGTATTAGATACCAGGGGGCCTACGAGCAGTACTTC.

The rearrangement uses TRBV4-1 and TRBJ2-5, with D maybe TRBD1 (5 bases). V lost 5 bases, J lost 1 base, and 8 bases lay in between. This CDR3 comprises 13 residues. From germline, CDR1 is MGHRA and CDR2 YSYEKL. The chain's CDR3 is CASSTQVQETQYF. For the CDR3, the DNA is TGCGCCAGCAGCACACAGGTCCAAGAGACCCAGTACTTC.

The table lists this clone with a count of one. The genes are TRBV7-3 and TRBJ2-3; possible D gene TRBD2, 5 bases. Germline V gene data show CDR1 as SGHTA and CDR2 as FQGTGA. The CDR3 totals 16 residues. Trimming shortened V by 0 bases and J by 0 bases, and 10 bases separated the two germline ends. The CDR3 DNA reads TGTGCCAGCAGCTTAACGGGAGATACTAGCACAGATACGCAGTATTTT. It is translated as CASSLTGDTSTDTQYF. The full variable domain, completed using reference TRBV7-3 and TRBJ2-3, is GAGVSQTPSNKVTEKGKYVELRCDPISGHTALYWYRQSLGQGPEFLIYFQGTGAADDSGLPNDRFFAVRPEGSVSTLKIQRTERGDSAVYLCASSLTGDTSTDTQYFGPGTRLTVL.

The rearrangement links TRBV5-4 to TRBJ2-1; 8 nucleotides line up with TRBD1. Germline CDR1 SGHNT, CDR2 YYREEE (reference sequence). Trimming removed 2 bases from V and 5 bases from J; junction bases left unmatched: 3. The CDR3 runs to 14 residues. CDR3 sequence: CASSFQGADNEQFF. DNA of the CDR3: TGTGCCAGCAGCTTCCAGGGGGCTGACAATGAGCAGTTCTTC.

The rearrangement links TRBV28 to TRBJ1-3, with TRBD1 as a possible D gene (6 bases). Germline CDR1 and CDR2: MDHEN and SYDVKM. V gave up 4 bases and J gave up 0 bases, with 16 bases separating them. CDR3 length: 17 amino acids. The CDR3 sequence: CASSSAGQIYSGNTIYF. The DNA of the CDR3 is TGTGCCAGCAGTTCAGCCGGACAGATATACTCTGGAAACACCATATATTTT.

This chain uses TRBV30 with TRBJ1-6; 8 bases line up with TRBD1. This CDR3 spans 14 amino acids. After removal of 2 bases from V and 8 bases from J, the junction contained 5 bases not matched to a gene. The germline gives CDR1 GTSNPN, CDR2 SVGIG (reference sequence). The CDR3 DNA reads TGTGCCTGGAGTCGGACAGGGAAGGATTCACCCCTCCACTTT. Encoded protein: CAWSRTGKDSPLHF.

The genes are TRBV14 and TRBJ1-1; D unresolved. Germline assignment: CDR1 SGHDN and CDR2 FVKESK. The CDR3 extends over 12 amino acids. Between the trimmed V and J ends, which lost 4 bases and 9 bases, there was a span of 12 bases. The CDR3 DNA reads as TGTGCCAGCAGCCTCTACGGGGTCCAAGCTTTCTTT. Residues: CASSLYGVQAFF.

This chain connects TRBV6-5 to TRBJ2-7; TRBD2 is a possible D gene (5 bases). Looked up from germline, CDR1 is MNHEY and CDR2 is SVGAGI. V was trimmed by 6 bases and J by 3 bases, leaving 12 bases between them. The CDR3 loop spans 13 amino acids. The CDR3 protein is CASSRTRGYEQYF. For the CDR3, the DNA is TGTGCCAGCAGCCGAACCCGGGGCTACGAGCAGTACTTC.

CDR3 sequence reads: CASSEGTGGLEEQYF. CDR3 nucleotide sequence: TGCGCCAGCAGTGAAGGGACAGGGGGGCTGGAGGAGCAGTACTTC. The chain employs TRBV10-2 and TRBJ2-7, with 11 bases that match TRBD1. V lost 3 bases to trimming and J lost 7 bases; unmatched junction nucleotides: 8. CDR1 is WSHSY, CDR2 SAAADI, per germline. The length of the CDR3 is 15 residues.

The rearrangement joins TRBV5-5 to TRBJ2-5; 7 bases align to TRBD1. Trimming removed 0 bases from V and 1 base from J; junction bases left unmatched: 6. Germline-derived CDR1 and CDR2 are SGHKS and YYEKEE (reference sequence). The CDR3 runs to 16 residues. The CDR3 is CASSLATGQAQETQYF. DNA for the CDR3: TGTGCCAGCAGCTTGGCCACCGGACAGGCCCAAGAGACCCAGTACTTC.

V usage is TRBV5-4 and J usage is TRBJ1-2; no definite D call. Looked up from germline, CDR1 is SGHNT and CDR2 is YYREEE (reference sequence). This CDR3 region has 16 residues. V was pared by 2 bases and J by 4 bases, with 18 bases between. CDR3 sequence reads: CASSFFRGPPSYGYTF. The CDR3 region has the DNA TGTGCCAGCAGCTTTTTCCGTGGCCCACCTAGCTATGGCTACACCTTC.

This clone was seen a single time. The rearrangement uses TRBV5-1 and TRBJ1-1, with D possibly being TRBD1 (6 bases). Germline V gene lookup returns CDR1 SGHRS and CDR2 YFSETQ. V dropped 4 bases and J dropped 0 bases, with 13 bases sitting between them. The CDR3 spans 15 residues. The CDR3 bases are TGCGCCAGCAGCAATGAACCAGGGGTGAACACTGAAGCTTTCTTT. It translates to CASSNEPGVNTEAFF.

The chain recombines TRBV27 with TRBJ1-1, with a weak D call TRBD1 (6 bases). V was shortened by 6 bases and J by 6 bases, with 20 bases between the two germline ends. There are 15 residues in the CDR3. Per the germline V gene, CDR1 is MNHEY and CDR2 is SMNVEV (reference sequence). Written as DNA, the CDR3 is TGTGCCAGCAGCACCCCCAGGGGCGCATTCTCTGAAGCTTTCTTT. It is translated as CASSTPRGAFSEAFF.

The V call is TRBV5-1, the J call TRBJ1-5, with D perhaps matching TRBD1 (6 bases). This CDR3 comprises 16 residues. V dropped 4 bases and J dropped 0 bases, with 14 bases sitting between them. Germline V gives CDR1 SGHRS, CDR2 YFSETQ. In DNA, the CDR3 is TGCGCCAGCAGCACCCAGGGGATCCATAGCAATCAGCCCCAGCATTTT. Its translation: CASSTQGIHSNQPQHF.

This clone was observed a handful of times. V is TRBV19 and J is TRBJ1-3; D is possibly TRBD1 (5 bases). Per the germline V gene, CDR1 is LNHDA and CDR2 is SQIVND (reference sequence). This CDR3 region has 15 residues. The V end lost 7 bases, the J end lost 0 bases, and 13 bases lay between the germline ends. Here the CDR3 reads CASNSGAYSGNTIYF. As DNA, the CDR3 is TGTGCCAGTAATTCTGGGGCCTACTCTGGAAACACCATATATTTT.

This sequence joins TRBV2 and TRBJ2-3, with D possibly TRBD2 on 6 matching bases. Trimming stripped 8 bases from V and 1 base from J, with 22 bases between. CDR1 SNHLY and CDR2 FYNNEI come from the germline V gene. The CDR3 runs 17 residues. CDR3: CASGTRFGGERTDTQYF. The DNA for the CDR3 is TGTGCCAGCGGGACCCGGTTTGGCGGGGAGCGCACAGATACGCAGTATTTT.

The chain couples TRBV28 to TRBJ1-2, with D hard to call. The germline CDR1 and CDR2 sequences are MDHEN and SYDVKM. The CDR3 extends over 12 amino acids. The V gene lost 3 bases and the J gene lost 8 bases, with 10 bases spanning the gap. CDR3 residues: CASSFGDFGYTF. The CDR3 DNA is TGTGCCAGCAGTTTTGGCGACTTCGGCTACACCTTC.

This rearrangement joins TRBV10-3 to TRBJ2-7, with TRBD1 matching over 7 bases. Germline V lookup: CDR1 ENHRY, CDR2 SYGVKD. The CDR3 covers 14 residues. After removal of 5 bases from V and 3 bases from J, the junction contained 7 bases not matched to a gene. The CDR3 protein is CAISTSGTDYEQYF. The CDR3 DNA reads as TGTGCCATCAGTACCTCCGGGACAGACTACGAGCAGTACTTC.

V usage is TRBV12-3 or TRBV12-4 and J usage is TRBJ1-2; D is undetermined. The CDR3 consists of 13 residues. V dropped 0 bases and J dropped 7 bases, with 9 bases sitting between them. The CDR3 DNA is TGTGCCAGCAGTTTAGCGCTGGCAGGTGGCTACACCTTC. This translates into CASSLALAGGYTF.

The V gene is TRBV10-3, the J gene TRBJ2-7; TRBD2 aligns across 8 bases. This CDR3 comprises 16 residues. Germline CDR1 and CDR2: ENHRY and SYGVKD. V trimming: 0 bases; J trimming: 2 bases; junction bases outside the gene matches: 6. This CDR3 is CAISESGLAGPYEQYF. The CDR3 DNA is TGTGCCATCAGTGAGTCTGGCCTAGCGGGCCCCTACGAGCAGTACTTC.

Written as DNA, the CDR3 is TGCGCCAGCAGTCTGACTAGCGGGGGGAACACCGGGGAGCTGTTTTTT. It translates to CASSLTSGGNTGELFF. The rearrangement links TRBV4-1 to TRBJ2-2; TRBD2 matches 12 bases. From germline, CDR1 is MGHRA and CDR2 YSYEKL. The CDR3 is 16 amino acids. V was clipped by 6 bases and J by 1 base; unmatched bases: 3.

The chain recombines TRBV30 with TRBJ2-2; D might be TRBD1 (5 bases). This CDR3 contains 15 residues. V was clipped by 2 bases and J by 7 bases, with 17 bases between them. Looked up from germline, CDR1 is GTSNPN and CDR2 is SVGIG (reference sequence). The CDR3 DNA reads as TGTGCCTGGAGTAGGCTTGTCAGGGCTGGCGGGGAGCTGTTTTTT. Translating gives CAWSRLVRAGGELFF. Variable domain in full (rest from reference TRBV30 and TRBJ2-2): SQTIHQWPATLVQPVGSPLSLECTVEGTSNPNLYWYRQAAGRGLQLLFYSVGIGQISSEVPQNLSASRPQDRQFILSSKKLLLSDSGFYLCAWSRLVRAGGELFFGEGSRLTVL.

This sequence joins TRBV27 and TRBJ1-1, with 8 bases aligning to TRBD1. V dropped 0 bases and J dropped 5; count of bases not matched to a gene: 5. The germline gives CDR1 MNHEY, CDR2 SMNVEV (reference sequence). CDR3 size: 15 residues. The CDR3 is CASSLSNRGMTEAFF. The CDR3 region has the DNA TGTGCCAGCAGTTTATCGAACAGGGGGATGACTGAAGCTTTCTTT.

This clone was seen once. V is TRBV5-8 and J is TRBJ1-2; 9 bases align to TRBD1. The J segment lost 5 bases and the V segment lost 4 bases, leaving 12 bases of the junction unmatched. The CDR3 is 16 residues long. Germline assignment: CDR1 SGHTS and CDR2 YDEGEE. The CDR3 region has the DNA TGTGCCAGCAGCGCCGGACAGGGGCGAACCTTGTATGGCTACACCTTC. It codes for CASSAGQGRTLYGYTF.

The CDR3 spells CASSLGVIQVRGYGYTF. CDR3 sequence (DNA): TGTGCCAGCAGCTTAGGGGTAATACAGGTCCGCGGCTATGGCTACACCTTC. V is TRBV7-2 and J is TRBJ1-2; perhaps TRBD1 as D (5 bases). V lost 1 base and J lost 4, with 19 bases in between. The CDR3 is 17 amino acids. Germline V gives CDR1 SGHTA, CDR2 FQGNSA.

CDR3 bases: TGTGCCAGCAGTAGACAGGGAAATTCACCCCTCCACTTT. Protein sequence: CASSRQGNSPLHF. The J gene is TRBJ1-6, the V gene TRBV6-5, with 7 bases that match TRBD1. Unmatched junction bases numbered 2, after V lost 5 bases and J lost 7 bases. The germline CDR1 and CDR2 sequences are MNHEY and SVGAGI. The CDR3 has 13 amino acids.